A single sample is the source of the 24 T cell receptor beta chains below, sequenced in a study of identical twins. TCRdb re-called the 5' RACE reads with MiXCR, one entry per CDR3 protein. The sample lists about 200,000 distinct CDR3 sequences, 6.5% to 8.5% occurring once. This same sample was also part of a study on yellow fever vaccine responses in identical twins.

Sequencing was done on a sample of memory (CD45RO+) T cells sorted from blood. Receptor source: a woman under 30 in good health.

This clonotype was counted ten times or more. The genes are TRBV7-2 and TRBJ2-2, with TRBD1 identical over 10 bases. CDR1 SGHTA and CDR2 FQGNSA come from the germline V gene. The CDR3 consists of 15 residues. V gave up 7 bases and J gave up 6 bases; unmatched junction bases: 8. This chain's CDR3 is CASTRDRGKAGELFF. In nucleotides, the CDR3 is TGTGCCAGCACCCGGGACAGGGGCAAGGCCGGGGAGCTGTTTTTT.

The J gene is TRBJ2-1, the V gene TRBV12-3 or TRBV12-4, with TRBD2 matching 12 bases. This CDR3 contains 15 residues. V shed 5 bases, J shed 7 bases, and the junction held 6 bases outside the gene matches. CDR3 loop: CASSRTSGVWNEQFF. For the CDR3, the DNA is TGTGCCAGCAGTAGGACTAGCGGGGTTTGGAATGAGCAGTTCTTC.

At least ten counts were recorded for this clonotype. DNA for the CDR3: TGTGCCAGCACCATTAGCGGGAGGGATACAGATACGCAGTATTTT. Its translation is CASTISGRDTDTQYF. This rearrangement joins TRBV28 to TRBJ2-3; TRBD2 matches at 11 bases. There are 15 residues in the CDR3. The V gene's germline CDR1 is MDHEN and CDR2 SYDVKM. Trimming took 7 bases from V and 3 from J; bases not matched to a gene: 6.

This clonotype was found many times. J is TRBJ1-1 and V is TRBV7-9; D perhaps matches TRBD1 (5 bases). The CDR3 loop spans 15 amino acids. Germline lookup yields CDR1 SEHNR and CDR2 FQNEAQ (reference sequence). Trimming left V 6 bases short and J 0 bases short, with 14 bases between. The CDR3 nucleotides read TGTGCCAGCAGAAAACAGACAGCAATGAACACTGAAGCTTTCTTT. It is translated as CASRKQTAMNTEAFF.

Many counts were recorded for this clonotype. The chain couples TRBV4-1 to TRBJ2-2, with TRBD2 as a possible D gene (5 bases). This CDR3 spans 15 amino acids. The germline V gene encodes CDR1 MGHRA and CDR2 YSYEKL. V was trimmed by 1 base and J by 4 bases, leaving 10 bases between them. The CDR3, as DNA: TGCGCCAGCAGCCAAGCGAGGGCGAGCACCGGGGAGCTGTTTTTT. It translates to CASSQARASTGELFF.

This clonotype appeared many times. The chain links TRBV7-8 to TRBJ1-1; 7 nucleotides align to TRBD1. Germline trimming cut 4 bases from V and 1 base from J; bases unmatched to any gene: 12. The CDR3 is made up of 17 amino acids. Germline lookup yields CDR1 SGHVS and CDR2 FQNEAQ. CDR3 sequence (DNA): TGTGCCAGCAGCTCAAAACGCGTCAGGGGGGCGAACACTGAAGCTTTCTTT. Residues: CASSSKRVRGANTEAFF.

V is TRBV11-1 and J is TRBJ2-5, with D tentatively TRBD2 (6 bases). V was cut by 5 bases and J by 0 bases, with 13 bases left in between. The germline V gene encodes CDR1 SGHAT and CDR2 FQDESV (reference sequence). The CDR3 spans 15 residues. CDR3 amino acids: CASSTGLKDQETQYF. DNA for the CDR3: TGTGCCAGCAGCACGGGACTCAAAGACCAAGAGACCCAGTACTTC.

Only a few counts were recorded for this clonotype. This chain joins TRBV28 and TRBJ2-5; D remains unclear. The V gene lost 5 bases and the J gene lost 1 base, with 17 bases spanning the gap. From germline, CDR1 is MDHEN and CDR2 SYDVKM. CDR3 size: 16 residues. CDR3 region: CASSTRHSSFQETQYF. CDR3 nucleotide sequence: TGTGCCAGCAGTACCAGACACTCATCCTTCCAAGAGACCCAGTACTTC.

The chain couples TRBV2 to TRBJ1-1; no clear D. With 6 bases removed from V and 3 bases from J, the gap between germline ends came to 5 bases. The length of the CDR3 is 11 residues. Germline V gives CDR1 SNHLY, CDR2 FYNNEI. The CDR3 protein is CASREYTEAFF. The CDR3 DNA sequence: TGTGCCAGCAGAGAGTACACTGAAGCTTTCTTT.

This clonotype turned up a few times. The V call is TRBV20-1, the J call TRBJ1-5; 7 bases fit TRBD1. Germline loops: CDR1 DFQATT, CDR2 SNEGSKA (reference sequence). The CDR3 contains 13 residues. The V segment lost 6 bases and the J segment 3 bases; nucleotides outside the gene matches: 5. CDR3 sequence: CSAEQGFNQPQHF. In DNA, the CDR3 is TGCAGTGCAGAACAGGGGTTCAATCAGCCCCAGCATTTT.

This clonotype was seen ten or more times. V gene TRBV6-2 or TRBV6-3 combines with J gene TRBJ1-1, with D tentatively TRBD1 (5 bases). CDR3 length: 12 residues. Trimming removed 7 bases from V and 7 bases from J, with 13 bases in between. Germline loops: CDR1 MNHEY, CDR2 SVGEGT. In nucleotides, the CDR3 is TGTGCCAGCAATGGGGGTCCCGGTGAAGCTTTCTTT. Translated: CASNGGPGEAFF.

The chain employs TRBV11-1 and TRBJ2-7; 8 bases match TRBD1. The CDR3 sequence is 14 residues long. V dropped 3 bases and J dropped 7; count of bases not matched to a gene: 8. CDR1 and CDR2 from the germline V gene are SGHAT and FQDESV (reference sequence). CDR3 nucleotides: TGTGCCAGCAGCTTCTGGGACAGGCCCCGAGAGCAGTACTTC. Protein: CASSFWDRPREQYF. The full variable domain, with the rest looked up from reference TRBV11-1 and TRBJ2-7, is EAEVAQSPRYKITEKSQAVAFWCDPISGHATLYWYRQILGQGPELLVQFQDESVVDDSQLPKDRFSAERLKGVDSTLKIQPAELGDSAMYLCASSFWDRPREQYFGPGTRLTVT.

The chain joins TRBV6-6 to TRBJ2-5; 8 bases align to TRBD1. The V gene end was trimmed by 6 bases and the J gene end by 4 bases; junction bases not matched to a gene: 4. From germline, CDR1 is MNHNY and CDR2 SVGAGI (reference sequence). This CDR3 is 13 amino acids long. CDR3: CASRPGTGETQYF. In nucleotides, the CDR3 is TGTGCCAGCAGACCCGGGACAGGAGAGACCCAGTACTTC.

This clonotype has ten or more counts. The J gene is TRBJ2-2, the V gene TRBV12-3 or TRBV12-4; 8 bases map to TRBD1. The CDR3 has 14 residues. Unmatched junction bases numbered 4, after V lost 6 bases and J lost 4 bases. CDR3 DNA sequence: TGTGCCAGCAGCCGACAGGGGCGCACCGGGGAGCTGTTTTTT. This translates into CASSRQGRTGELFF.

The gene calls are TRBV11-2 and TRBJ2-3, with D perhaps matching TRBD2 (7 bases). Germline-derived CDR1 and CDR2 are SGHAT and FQNNGV. The CDR3 runs to 15 residues. V lost 5 bases to trimming and J lost 1 base, with 13 bases between them. The CDR3 here is CASSGGARGTDTQYF. In DNA form, the CDR3 reads TGTGCCAGCAGCGGGGGGGCAAGGGGCACAGATACGCAGTATTTT. Drawing the rest from reference TRBV11-2 and TRBJ2-3, the complete variable domain is EAGVAQSPRYKIIEKRQSVAFWCNPISGHATLYWYQQILGQGPKLLIQFQNNGVVDDSQLPKDRFSAERLKGVDSTLKIQPAKLEDSAVYLCASSGGARGTDTQYFGPGTRLTVL.

The rearrangement uses TRBV6-5 and TRBJ2-7; D is perhaps TRBD1 or TRBD2 (5 bases each). CDR1 MNHEY and CDR2 SVGAGI come from the germline V gene. The CDR3 is 15 residues long. Trimming took off 4 bases at V and 4 bases at J, with 17 bases between the two ends. CDR3 sequence: CASSLIEGKKYEQYF. CDR3 nucleotide sequence: TGTGCCAGCAGTTTGATTGAGGGGAAGAAATACGAGCAGTACTTC.

V is TRBV5-4 and J is TRBJ2-1, with 8 bases that match TRBD1. The CDR3 runs 13 residues. The germline V gene encodes CDR1 SGHNT and CDR2 YYREEE (reference sequence). V lost 2 bases and J lost 8; bases outside the gene matches: 3. The DNA for the CDR3 is TGTGCCAGCAGCTTACCGACAGGGGATGAGCAGTTCTTC. It yields the protein CASSLPTGDEQFF.

V usage is TRBV9 and J usage is TRBJ2-7; TRBD2 matches at 8 bases. Per the germline V gene, CDR1 is SGDLS and CDR2 is YYNGEE. The trim removed 0 bases at V and 5 bases at J, leaving 13 bases unmatched. The CDR3 is 17 residues long. Here the CDR3 DNA reads TGTGCCAGCAGCGTAGGAGCGGGGGTAGAGACTTACCACGAGCAGTACTTC. This sequence encodes CASSVGAGVETYHEQYF.

The chain links TRBV20-1 to TRBJ1-5; D gene ambiguous. V was shortened by 3 bases and J by 4 bases, with 10 bases between the two germline ends. In germline, CDR1 is DFQATT, CDR2 SNEGSKA (reference sequence). This CDR3 region has 13 residues. In DNA form, the CDR3 reads TGCAGTGCTAGCTCCCTACTTAATCAGCCCCAGCATTTT. The encoded protein is CSASSLLNQPQHF.

This clonotype was detected ten times or more. The chain carries TRBV29-1 and TRBJ2-1; no firm D call. Germline-derived CDR1 and CDR2 are SQVTM and ANQGSEA. The CDR3 is 14 residues long. The V end lost 0 bases, the J end lost 10 bases, and 16 bases lay between the germline ends. The CDR3 DNA follows: TGCAGCGTTGAAGACTCAGGCCCAGCTTTCGAGCAGTTCTTC. It is translated as CSVEDSGPAFEQFF.

CDR3: CASSLEWRGNEQFF. The CDR3 DNA reads as TGTGCCAGCAGCTTAGAATGGCGGGGCAATGAGCAGTTCTTC. This sequence joins TRBV7-2 and TRBJ2-1, with TRBD2 as a possible D gene (6 bases). V shed 1 base and J shed 6 bases, with 10 bases lying between them. Per germline, CDR1 SGHTA and CDR2 FQGNSA. The CDR3 totals 14 residues.

This clonotype was seen more than once but under ten times. The chain is built from TRBV12-3 or TRBV12-4 and TRBJ1-5; D ambiguous. CDR3 length equals 14 residues. V lost 4 bases and J 5 bases, leaving 12 bases between the germline ends. The CDR3 reads CASSSSRLDQPQHF. The CDR3 DNA is TGTGCCAGCAGTTCTAGTCGGCTCGATCAGCCCCAGCATTTT.

At least ten counts were recorded for this clonotype. This chain joins TRBV5-1 and TRBJ2-1; maybe TRBD1 (8 bases). The CDR3 runs to 16 residues. V lost 2 bases and J lost 4, with 16 bases in between. The V gene's germline CDR1 is SGHRS and CDR2 YFSETQ. Here the CDR3 reads CASSFQQGGAYNEQFF. The CDR3, as DNA: TGCGCCAGCAGCTTCCAACAGGGGGGGGCGTACAATGAGCAGTTCTTC.

This clonotype was counted ten times or more. The genes are TRBV5-1 and TRBJ1-2; maybe TRBD1 (6 bases). Germline CDR1 reads SGHRS; CDR2 reads YFSETQ. The V end lost 0 bases, the J end lost 2 bases, and 17 bases lay between the germline ends. CDR3 length equals 17 residues. For the CDR3, the DNA is TGCGCCAGCAGCTTGGAAAGACCCGGGACATCCAACTATGGCTACACCTTC. Amino acids: CASSLERPGTSNYGYTF.